The rows below give T cell receptor beta chains drawn from one sample of a study of identical twins. Using its own MiXCR run on the 5' RACE reads, TCRdb lists one record per CDR3 protein. The sample lists just over 500,000 distinct CDR3 sequences, less than 25% occurring once. These data also featured in a second study, about T cells expressing NK-cell markers.

Source material: CD4+ T cells sorted from blood. The receptors come from a young woman in good health. CDR3s include the opening cysteine and the closing phenylalanine or tryptophan. A D gene is named only where the DNA matches it firmly. Some rows have no size entry. The others give once, few or many, or a class for an expanded clone.

size | D | J | length | V | CDR3 | DNA
few | - | TRBJ1-2 | 15 | TRBV5-1 | CASSLAFGGSYGYTF | TGCGCCAGCAGCTTGGCCTTTGGAGGAAGCTATGGCTACACCTTC
few | TRBD1 | TRBJ1-1 | 13 | TRBV7-2 | CASRAGTAYQAFF | TGTGCCAGCAGAGCCGGGACAGCCTATCAAGCTTTCTTT
many | TRBD1 | TRBJ1-2 | 13 | TRBV20-1 | CSAVGQGDYGYTF | TGCAGTGCTGTGGGACAGGGAGACTATGGCTACACCTTC
few | TRBD1 | TRBJ2-5 | 13 | TRBV20-1 | CSAPRQGQETQYF | TGCAGTGCCCCTAGACAGGGCCAAGAGACCCAGTACTTC
- | - | TRBJ2-1 | 11 | TRBV4-3 | CASSPGYEQFF | TGCGCCAGCAGCCCAGGCTATGAGCAGTTCTTC
- | - | TRBJ1-1 | 14 | TRBV5-1 | CASSYNQGRTEAFF | TGCGCCAGCAGCTACAACCAGGGCCGCACTGAAGCTTTCTTT
- | - | TRBJ1-1 | 11 | TRBV28 | CASSSSPGRTF | TGTGCCAGCAGTTCCTCACCTGGGCGGACATTT
few | TRBD2 | TRBJ2-4 | 14 | TRBV6-1 | CASNTREGGGIQYF | TGTGCCAGCAACACCCGGGAGGGGGGTGGCATTCAGTACTTC
once | TRBD2 | TRBJ2-1 | 14 | TRBV9 | CASSRRFTSDEQFF | TGTGCCAGCAGTAGAAGATTTACTAGCGATGAGCAGTTCTTC
- | - | TRBJ1-2 | 13 | TRBV5-6 | CASSFNRAYGYTF | TGTGCCAGCAGCTTTAACCGGGCTTATGGCTACACCTTC
few | TRBD1 | TRBJ2-7 | 14 | TRBV7-2 | CASSPGTELYEQYF | TGTGCCAGCAGCCCGGGGACAGAACTATACGAGCAGTACTTC
few | - | TRBJ2-2 | 16 | TRBV6-2/TRBV6-3 | CASSYPLSGRTGELFF | TGTGCCAGCAGTTACCCGCTAAGTGGGCGTACCGGGGAGCTGTTTTTT
once | - | TRBJ2-1 | 14 | TRBV7-3 | CASSLGPGRDEQFF | TGTGCCAGCAGCTTAGGCCCGGGCCGGGATGAGCAGTTCTTC
few | TRBD2 | TRBJ2-5 | 15 | TRBV7-9 | CASSFVASGKETQYF | TGTGCCAGCAGCTTTGTGGCTAGCGGAAAAGAGACCCAGTACTTC
many | - | TRBJ2-4 | 13 | TRBV5-6 | CASCPGATNIQYF | TGTGCCAGCTGCCCAGGAGCAACAAACATTCAGTACTTC
- | - | TRBJ2-1 | 16 | TRBV21-1 | CASSYLVSGRFDEQFF | TGTGCCAGCTCCTACCTGGTGAGCGGGAGATTCGATGAGCAGTTCTTC
- | - | TRBJ2-7 | 15 | TRBV2 | CASSEARQGGREQYF | TGTGCCAGCAGTGAAGCCCGACAGGGCGGGAGAGAGCAGTACTTC
few | TRBD2 | TRBJ2-5 | 17 | TRBV5-1 | CASSFLALAGMGETQYF | TGCGCCAGCAGCTTCCTGGCGCTAGCGGGGATGGGAGAGACCCAGTACTTC
- | TRBD1 | TRBJ2-3 | 15 | TRBV28 | CASRVRGTGTDTQYF | TGTGCCAGCAGGGTCCGAGGGACAGGCACAGATACGCAGTATTTT
- | - | TRBJ2-5 | 13 | TRBV29-1 | CSVLTGQGETQYF | TGCAGCGTTCTAACGGGGCAGGGAGAGACCCAGTACTTC
- | TRBD2 | TRBJ2-1 | 16 | TRBV6-8 | CASREIAGSSYNEQFF | TGTGCCAGCAGGGAGATAGCGGGAAGCTCCTACAATGAGCAGTTCTTC
- | - | TRBJ2-7 | 15 | TRBV5-1 | CASSGSGTAVREQYF | TGCGCCAGCAGCGGGTCCGGGACCGCTGTCCGCGAGCAGTACTTC
few | - | TRBJ2-1 | 13 | TRBV20-1 | CSAPRIRGNEQFF | TGCAGTGCACCTAGAATCAGGGGCAATGAGCAGTTCTTC
- | - | TRBJ2-2 | 12 | TRBV28 | CASRVVTGELFF | TGTGCCAGTCGTGTGGTCACCGGGGAGCTGTTTTTT
few | TRBD2 | TRBJ2-5 | 15 | TRBV20-1 | CSAQTSGGQQETQYF | TGCAGTGCGCAGACTAGCGGGGGGCAACAAGAGACCCAGTACTTC
few | - | TRBJ2-3 | 13 | TRBV6-1 | CASKDTVTDTQYF | TGTGCCAGCAAGGACACCGTTACAGATACGCAGTATTTT
- | - | TRBJ2-2 | 13 | TRBV12-3/TRBV12-4 | CASTPWGVGELFF | TGTGCCAGCACCCCCTGGGGGGTCGGGGAGCTGTTTTTT
- | TRBD2 | TRBJ2-1 | 13 | TRBV6-1 | CADSAGLGNEQFF | TGTGCCGACTCGGCGGGACTAGGCAATGAGCAGTTCTTC
- | - | TRBJ1-4 | 13 | TRBV7-9 | CASSLDGNEKLFF | TGTGCCAGCAGCTTAGACGGTAATGAAAAACTGTTTTTT
- | TRBD1 | TRBJ2-6 | 16 | TRBV7-9 | CASSLGTGSGANVLTF | TGTGCCAGCAGCTTAGGGACAGGTTCTGGGGCCAACGTCCTGACTTTC
- | TRBD1 | TRBJ2-2 | 18 | TRBV11-1 | CASSSRDRGTSNTGELFF | TGTGCCAGCAGCTCCAGGGACAGGGGTACTTCGAACACCGGGGAGCTGTTTTTT
- | - | TRBJ2-2 | 14 | TRBV2 | CAMGPGLLCGELFF | TGTGCCATGGGCCCGGGGCTTCTCTGCGGGGAGCTGTTTTTT
few | - | TRBJ2-7 | 13 | TRBV10-3 | CAITQAPYYEQYF | TGTGCCATCACTCAGGCTCCCTACTACGAGCAGTACTTC
- | - | TRBJ2-7 | 14 | TRBV3-1 | CASSHPAAAYEQYF | TGTGCCAGCAGCCATCCTGCGGCCGCCTACGAGCAGTACTTC
many | TRBD2 | TRBJ2-3 | 15 | TRBV12-3/TRBV12-4 | CASSAKTSGAGTQYF | TGTGCCAGCAGTGCTAAGACTAGCGGGGCGGGTACGCAGTATTTT
- | TRBD1 | TRBJ2-4 | 17 | TRBV6-2/TRBV6-3 | CASSYKPYRGSKNIQYF | TGTGCCAGCAGTTATAAACCCTACAGGGGTTCCAAAAACATTCAGTACTTC
- | TRBD2 | TRBJ2-1 | 14 | TRBV28 | CASSSRGGPDEQFF | TGTGCCAGCAGTTCCCGCGGGGGGCCGGATGAGCAGTTCTTC
- | - | TRBJ2-7 | 13 | TRBV7-2 | CASSKDRNYEQYF | TGTGCCAGCAGCAAGGACAGAAACTACGAGCAGTACTTC
few | - | TRBJ1-2 | 15 | TRBV20-1 | CSARDRTPTNYGYTF | TGCAGTGCTAGAGATCGGACTCCAACAAACTATGGCTACACCTTC
few | - | TRBJ1-5 | 14 | TRBV6-5 | CASSYVGINQPQHF | TGTGCCAGCAGTTACGTCGGGATAAATCAGCCCCAGCATTTT
- | - | TRBJ2-7 | 17 | TRBV5-6 | CASSPLMQGPGGYEQYF | TGTGCCAGCAGCCCCCTGATGCAAGGCCCAGGAGGATACGAGCAGTACTTC
few | TRBD1 | TRBJ2-1 | 15 | TRBV7-9 | CASSFYRGAYNEQFF | TGTGCCAGCAGCTTCTACAGGGGGGCCTACAATGAGCAGTTCTTC
- | TRBD2 | TRBJ2-1 | 15 | TRBV5-1 | CASSLGGRGRDEQFF | TGCGCCAGCAGCTTGGGAGGCCGCGGGAGGGACGAGCAGTTCTTC
- | TRBD2 | TRBJ2-7 | 16 | TRBV20-1 | CSARDRLAGDLYEQYF | TGCAGTGCTAGAGATCGACTAGCGGGAGACTTATACGAGCAGTACTTC
- | TRBD1 | TRBJ2-2 | 17 | TRBV11-3 | CASSLSSGTGGSGELFF | TGTGCCAGCAGCTTAAGTTCCGGGACAGGGGGATCCGGGGAGCTGTTTTTT
- | TRBD2 | TRBJ2-1 | 15 | TRBV10-3 | CAITSSGSANGEQFF | TGTGCCATCACCTCTAGCGGGAGCGCCAATGGTGAGCAGTTCTTC
- | - | TRBJ2-2 | 14 | TRBV12-3/TRBV12-4 | CAWLVGGLTGELFF | TGTGCCTGGCTGGTAGGGGGGCTCACCGGGGAGCTGTTTTTT
few | - | TRBJ1-6 | 14 | TRBV12-3/TRBV12-4 | CASSRDILNSPLHF | TGTGCCAGCAGTCGCGACATACTTAATTCACCCCTCCACTTT
- | TRBD2 | TRBJ2-3 | 17 | TRBV5-6 | CASNLESSGRARDTQYF | TGTGCCAGCAACCTGGAGTCTAGCGGGAGGGCCCGTGATACGCAGTATTTT